These 12 T cell receptor beta chains were sequenced from one sample in a study of shared clonotypes between healthy human individuals. Here immunoSEQ multiplex PCR was the method, and the copy in TCRdb shows in-frame clones only, minus some. The table has hundreds of thousands of clones, roughly three quarters seen once. Sequenced: PBMCs. All receptors come from a woman aged 40 to 49 in good health. Some clones in this sample may be carry-over from other donors' samples.

V and J are TRBV30 and TRBJ1-2; the D is unclear. This CDR3 is 15 amino acids long. Germline assignment: CDR1 GTSNPN and CDR2 SVGIG (reference sequence). V gave up 0 bases and J gave up 3 bases, with 14 bases separating them. CDR3 bases: TGTGCCTGGAGTGTAGGGTCTGGTTCTCACTATGGCTACACCTTC. Encoded protein: CAWSVGSGSHYGYTF.

This chain connects TRBV12-2 to TRBJ2-7; TRBD1, the table's D call, was not compared with the DNA. TRBV12-2 constitutes a pseudogene. CDR3 length: 21 residues. The CDR3 coding sequence is TGTGCAAGTCGCCCAGGGGAACGAGGACCGATACACAGGGGACCTTACTACGAGCAGTACTTC. This gives the protein CASRPGERGPIHRGPYYEQYF.

The V call is TRBV5-1, the J call TRBJ2-2; TRBD2 matches 11 bases. Germline loops: CDR1 SGHRS, CDR2 YFSETQ. The CDR3 has 15 residues. Losses at the gene ends were 4 bases for V and 6 bases for J; bases not matched to a gene: 5. The CDR3 loop reads CASSQGTSGAGELFF. In nucleotides, the CDR3 is TGCGCCAGCAGCCAAGGGACTAGCGGAGCCGGGGAGCTGTTTTTT.

This clone showed up just a few times. The chain carries TRBV18 and TRBJ2-7; 8 bases are shared with TRBD2. CDR1 and CDR2 from the germline V gene are KGHSH and LQKENI. The CDR3 runs to 15 residues. Trimming took 1 base from V and 0 from J; bases not matched to a gene: 2. DNA for the CDR3: TGTGCCAGCTCACCACGTGCGGGAGGCTCCTACGAGCAGTACTTC. The encoded protein is CASSPRAGGSYEQYF.

As concerns this clone: At one end the junction does not follow the germline gene, possibly because of a read error. This rearrangement joins TRBV7-7 to TRBJ2-3; 11 nucleotides agree with TRBD2. CDR1 SSHAT and CDR2 FNYEAQ come from the germline V gene (reference sequence). The CDR3 totals 13 residues. This chain's CDR3 is CASSESSGRRQYF. CDR3 in DNA: TGTGCTAGCAGCGAGTCTAGCGGGAGGAGGCAGTATTTT.

This sequence joins TRBV5-1 and TRBJ2-2, with D tentatively TRBD1 or TRBD2 (5 bases each). In germline, CDR1 is SGHRS, CDR2 YFSETQ. This CDR3 has 19 amino acids. The germline V and J ends were trimmed by 1 base and 2 bases, with 21 bases remaining between them. The CDR3 DNA follows: TGCGCCAGCAGCTTGCGGATAGCCGGGGCAGGGTTTAACACCGGGGAGCTGTTTTTT. This translates into CASSLRIAGAGFNTGELFF. Using reference TRBV5-1 and TRBJ2-2 for the parts outside the CDR3, the full variable domain is KAGVTQTPRYLIKTRGQQVTLSCSPISGHRSVSWYQQTPGQGLQFLFEYFSETQRNKGNFPGRFSGRQFSNSRSEMNVSTLELGDSALYLCASSLRIAGAGFNTGELFFGEGSRLTVL.

This chain links TRBV7-9 with TRBJ1-2, with TRBD1 as a possible D gene (6 bases). CDR3 size: 15 residues. The germline V gene encodes CDR1 SEHNR and CDR2 FQNEAQ (reference sequence). With 5 bases removed from V and 7 bases from J, the gap between germline ends came to 20 bases. The CDR3 nucleotides are TGTGCCAGCAGCCCCGCAGGGCGGACAGAAATTGGCTACACCTTC. It specifies CASSPAGRTEIGYTF.

The chain recombines TRBV6-1 with TRBJ2-7; 16 bases align to TRBD2. The V and J ends lost 3 bases and 7 bases, in that order; junction bases with no gene match: 9. Looked up from germline, CDR1 is MNHNS and CDR2 is SASEGT. The CDR3 has 17 amino acids. Here the CDR3 reads CASSDRGLAGGPQEQYF. CDR3 DNA: TGTGCCAGCAGTGATAGGGGACTAGCGGGAGGGCCTCAAGAGCAGTACTTC.

The chain uses TRBV5-1 and TRBJ1-1; D remains unclear. Trimming shortened V by 4 bases and J by 1 base, and 8 bases separated the two germline ends. The CDR3 runs to 13 residues. Germline V gene data show CDR1 as SGHRS and CDR2 as YFSETQ. CDR3 region: CASSEQTNTEAFF. Written as DNA, the CDR3 is TGCGCCAGCAGCGAACAGACGAACACTGAAGCTTTCTTT. Full variable domain (missing parts from reference TRBV5-1 and TRBJ1-1): KAGVTQTPRYLIKTRGQQVTLSCSPISGHRSVSWYQQTPGQGLQFLFEYFSETQRNKGNFPGRFSGRQFSNSRSEMNVSTLELGDSALYLCASSEQTNTEAFFGQGTRLTVV.

The rearrangement uses TRBV5-1 and TRBJ2-3, with D maybe TRBD2 (5 bases). The length of the CDR3 is 14 residues. Germline CDR1 SGHRS, CDR2 YFSETQ. V was shortened by 7 bases and J by 2 bases, with 14 bases between the two germline ends. CDR3 sequence (DNA): TGCGCCAGCGGCTGGACTGATGACACAGATACGCAGTATTTT. This encodes CASGWTDDTDTQYF. The full variable domain, completed using reference TRBV5-1 and TRBJ2-3, is KAGVTQTPRYLIKTRGQQVTLSCSPISGHRSVSWYQQTPGQGLQFLFEYFSETQRNKGNFPGRFSGRQFSNSRSEMNVSTLELGDSALYLCASGWTDDTDTQYFGPGTRLTVL.

This chain joins TRBV27 and TRBJ1-1, with D uncertain. The CDR3 is 13 amino acids. Germline values: CDR1 MNHEY, CDR2 SMNVEV (reference sequence). Trimming stripped 3 bases from V and 0 bases from J, with 5 bases between. In DNA, the CDR3 is TGTGCCAGCAGTTTTGCTTTGAACACTGAAGCTTTCTTT. Translation gives CASSFALNTEAFF.

The chain uses TRBV19 and TRBJ1-4, with D possibly being TRBD1 (5 bases). This CDR3 has 13 amino acids. Deletions cut 7 bases from V and 3 bases from J, with 9 bases between. CDR1 and CDR2 (germline): LNHDA, SQIVND (reference sequence). This chain's CDR3 is CASKDRPNEKLFF. CDR3 coding DNA: TGTGCCAGTAAAGACAGACCTAATGAAAAACTGTTTTTT.